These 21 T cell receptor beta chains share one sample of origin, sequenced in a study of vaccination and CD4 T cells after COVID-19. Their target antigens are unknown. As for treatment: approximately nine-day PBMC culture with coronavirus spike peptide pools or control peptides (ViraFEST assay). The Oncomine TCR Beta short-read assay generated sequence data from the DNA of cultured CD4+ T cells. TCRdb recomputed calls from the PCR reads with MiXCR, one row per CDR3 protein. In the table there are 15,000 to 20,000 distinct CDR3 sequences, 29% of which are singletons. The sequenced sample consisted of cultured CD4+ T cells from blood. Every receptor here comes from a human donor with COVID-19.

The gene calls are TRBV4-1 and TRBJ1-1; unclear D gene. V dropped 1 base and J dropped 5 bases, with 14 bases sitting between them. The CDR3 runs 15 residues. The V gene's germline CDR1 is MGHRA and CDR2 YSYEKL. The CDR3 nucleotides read TGCGCCAGCAGCCAAGTAACCCGGGGAGGAACTGAAGCTTTCTTT. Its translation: CASSQVTRGGTEAFF.

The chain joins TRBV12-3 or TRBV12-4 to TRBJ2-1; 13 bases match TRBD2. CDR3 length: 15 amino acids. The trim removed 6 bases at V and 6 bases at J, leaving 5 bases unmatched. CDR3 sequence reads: CASRWTSGGLNEQFF. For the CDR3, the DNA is TGTGCCAGCAGGTGGACTAGCGGGGGCCTCAATGAGCAGTTCTTC.

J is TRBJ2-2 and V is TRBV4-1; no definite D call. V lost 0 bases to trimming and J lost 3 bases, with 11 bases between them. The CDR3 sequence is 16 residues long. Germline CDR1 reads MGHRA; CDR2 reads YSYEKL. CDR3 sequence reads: CASSQDGFPDTGELFF. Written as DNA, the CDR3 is TGCGCCAGCAGCCAAGATGGGTTCCCGGACACCGGGGAGCTGTTTTTT.

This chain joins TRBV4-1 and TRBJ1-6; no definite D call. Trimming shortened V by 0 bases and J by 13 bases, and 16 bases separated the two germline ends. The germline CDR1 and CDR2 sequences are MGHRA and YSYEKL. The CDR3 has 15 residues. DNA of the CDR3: TGCGCCAGCAGCCAAGATGGACTTAACTACTCCCCCCTCCACTTT. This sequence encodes CASSQDGLNYSPLHF.

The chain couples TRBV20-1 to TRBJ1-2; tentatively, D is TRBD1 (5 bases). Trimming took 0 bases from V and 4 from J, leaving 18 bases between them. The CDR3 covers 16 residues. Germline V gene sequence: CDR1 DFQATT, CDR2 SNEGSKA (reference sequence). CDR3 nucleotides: TGCAGTGCTAGAGATCATTTGGGGGGGGATCTCTATGGCTACACCTTC. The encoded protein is CSARDHLGGDLYGYTF.

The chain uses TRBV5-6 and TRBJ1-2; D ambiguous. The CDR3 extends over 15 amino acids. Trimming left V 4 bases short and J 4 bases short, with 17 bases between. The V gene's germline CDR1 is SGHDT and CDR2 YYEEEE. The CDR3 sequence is CASSHAGGYAYGYTF. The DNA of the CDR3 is TGTGCCAGCAGCCACGCAGGAGGGTATGCCTATGGCTACACCTTC.

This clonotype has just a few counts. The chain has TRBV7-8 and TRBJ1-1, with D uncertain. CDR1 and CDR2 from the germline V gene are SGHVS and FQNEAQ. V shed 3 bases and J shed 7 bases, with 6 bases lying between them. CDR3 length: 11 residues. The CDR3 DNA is TGTGCCAGCAGCTTTTGGGGTGAAGCTTTCTTT. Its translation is CASSFWGEAFF.

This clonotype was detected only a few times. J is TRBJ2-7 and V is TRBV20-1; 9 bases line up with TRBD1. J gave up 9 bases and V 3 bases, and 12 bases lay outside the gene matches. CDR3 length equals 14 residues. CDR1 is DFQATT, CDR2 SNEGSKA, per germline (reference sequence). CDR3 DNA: TGCAGTGCTAGTGTACCGGGACAGGGCGCCGGGCAGTACTTC. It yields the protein CSASVPGQGAGQYF.

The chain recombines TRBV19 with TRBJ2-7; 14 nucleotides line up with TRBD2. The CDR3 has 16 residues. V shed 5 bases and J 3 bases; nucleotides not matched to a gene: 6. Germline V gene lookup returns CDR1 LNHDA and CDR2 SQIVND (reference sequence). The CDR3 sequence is CASSQGLAGVVYEQYF. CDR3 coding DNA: TGTGCCAGTAGTCAGGGACTAGCGGGGGTAGTCTACGAGCAGTACTTC.

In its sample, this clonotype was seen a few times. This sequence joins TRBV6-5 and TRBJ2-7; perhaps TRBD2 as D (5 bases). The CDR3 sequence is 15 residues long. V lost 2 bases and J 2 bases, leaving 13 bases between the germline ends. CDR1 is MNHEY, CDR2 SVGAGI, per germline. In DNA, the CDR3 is TGTGCCAGCAGTTACGAGGGCAGGTTCCCCTACGAGCAGTACTTC. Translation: CASSYEGRFPYEQYF.

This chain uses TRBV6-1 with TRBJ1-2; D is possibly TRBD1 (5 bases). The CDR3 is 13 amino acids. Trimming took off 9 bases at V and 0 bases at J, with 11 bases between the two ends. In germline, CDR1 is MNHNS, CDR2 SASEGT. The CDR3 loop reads CASTGAANYGYTF. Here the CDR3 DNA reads TGTGCCAGTACCGGGGCAGCTAACTATGGCTACACCTTC.

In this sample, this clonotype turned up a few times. CDR3 amino acids: CSARLQGGETQYF. CDR3 coding DNA: TGCAGTGCTAGACTACAGGGCGGAGAGACCCAGTACTTC. The rearrangement links TRBV20-1 to TRBJ2-5; possibly TRBD1 for D (6 bases). V dropped 2 bases and J dropped 4 bases, with 11 bases sitting between them. Germline V gene data show CDR1 as DFQATT and CDR2 as SNEGSKA (reference sequence). The length of the CDR3 is 13 residues.

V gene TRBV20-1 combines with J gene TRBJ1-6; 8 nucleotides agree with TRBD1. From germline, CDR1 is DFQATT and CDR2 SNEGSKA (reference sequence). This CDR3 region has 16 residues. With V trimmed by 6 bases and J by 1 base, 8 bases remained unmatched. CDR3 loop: CSALRTGWSYNSPLHF. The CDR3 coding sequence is TGCAGTGCCCTGCGGACAGGGTGGTCCTATAATTCACCCCTCCACTTT.

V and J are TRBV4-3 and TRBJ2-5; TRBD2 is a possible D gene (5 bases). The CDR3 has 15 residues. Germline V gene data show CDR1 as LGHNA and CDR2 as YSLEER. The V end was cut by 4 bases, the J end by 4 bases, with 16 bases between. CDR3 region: CASSRSIGIPETQYF. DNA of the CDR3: TGCGCCAGCAGCCGGTCTATCGGGATCCCAGAGACCCAGTACTTC.

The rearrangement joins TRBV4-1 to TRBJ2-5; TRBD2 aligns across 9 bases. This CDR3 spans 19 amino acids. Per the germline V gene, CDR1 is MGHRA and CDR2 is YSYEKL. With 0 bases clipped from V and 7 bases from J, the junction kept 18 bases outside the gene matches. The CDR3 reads CASSQDRWAAGGDRGTQYF. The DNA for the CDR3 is TGCGCCAGCAGCCAAGATCGTTGGGCAGCGGGGGGCGATCGGGGGACCCAGTACTTC.

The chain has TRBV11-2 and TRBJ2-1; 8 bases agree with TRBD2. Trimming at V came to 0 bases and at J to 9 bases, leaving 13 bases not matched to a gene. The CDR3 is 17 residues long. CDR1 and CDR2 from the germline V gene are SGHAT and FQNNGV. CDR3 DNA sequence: TGTGCCAGCAGCTTAGAGGGGACTAGAGGTCTGGTTGGTGAGCAGTTCTTC. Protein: CASSLEGTRGLVGEQFF.

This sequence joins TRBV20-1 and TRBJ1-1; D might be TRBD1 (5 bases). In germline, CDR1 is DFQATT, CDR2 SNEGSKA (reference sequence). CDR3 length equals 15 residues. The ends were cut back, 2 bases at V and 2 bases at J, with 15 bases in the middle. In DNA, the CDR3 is TGCAGTGCTAGAACAAAGGGGAGTGGTAACACTGAAGCTTTCTTT. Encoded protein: CSARTKGSGNTEAFF.

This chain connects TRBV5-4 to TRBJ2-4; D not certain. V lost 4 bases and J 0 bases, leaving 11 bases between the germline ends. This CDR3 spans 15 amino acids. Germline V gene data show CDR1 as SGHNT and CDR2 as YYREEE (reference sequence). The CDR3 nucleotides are TGTGCCAGCAGCCCGGACGGAATAGCCAAAAACATTCAGTACTTC. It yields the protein CASSPDGIAKNIQYF.

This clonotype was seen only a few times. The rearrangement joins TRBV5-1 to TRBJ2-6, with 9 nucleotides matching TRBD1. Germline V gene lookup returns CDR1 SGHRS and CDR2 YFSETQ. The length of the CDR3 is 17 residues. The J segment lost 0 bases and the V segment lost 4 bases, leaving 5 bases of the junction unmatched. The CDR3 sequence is CASSGDRVASGANVLTF. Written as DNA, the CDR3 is TGCGCCAGCAGCGGGGACAGGGTGGCCTCTGGGGCCAACGTCCTGACTTTC.

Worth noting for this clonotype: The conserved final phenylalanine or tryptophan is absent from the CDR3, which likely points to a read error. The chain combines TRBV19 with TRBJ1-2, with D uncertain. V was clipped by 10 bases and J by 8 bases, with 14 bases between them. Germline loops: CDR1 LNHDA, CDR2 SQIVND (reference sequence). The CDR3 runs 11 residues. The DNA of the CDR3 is TGTGCCACCTGGCTTAACGAGGGCTACACCGTC. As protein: CATWLNEGYTV.

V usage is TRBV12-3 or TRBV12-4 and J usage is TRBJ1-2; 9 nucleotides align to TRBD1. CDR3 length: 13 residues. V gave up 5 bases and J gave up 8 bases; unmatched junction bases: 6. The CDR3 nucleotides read TGTGCCAGCAGTCGTGACAGGGGGTACGGCTACACCTTC. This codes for CASSRDRGYGYTF.